Following are 17 T cell receptor beta chains from one sample sequenced in a study of CD8 T cells in Susac syndrome (dated by TCRdb to the late 2010s). The library was generated by the immunoSEQ multiplex PCR assay. RNA was extracted with the RNeasy kit and 0.5 to 1 ug was reverse transcribed using random hexamers. The public reads were reprocessed in TCRdb via fastp at Q25 and MiXCR, keeping in-frame beta chains. CDR3 protein duplicates are merged, each entry listing the most common genes and DNA. The sample table contains about 160,000 distinct CDR3 sequences; only one count was recorded for 94% of them. The top ten hold over 0.09% of the sample. Sequenced: CD4+ T cells from PBMCs. These receptor sequences come from a human donor with multiple sclerosis.

This chain connects TRBV5-4 to TRBJ2-3; D is ambiguous. Germline CDR1 SGHNT, CDR2 YYREEE (reference sequence). CDR3 length: 14 residues. Trimming pared 5 bases from V and 8 bases from J, leaving 18 bases between. The CDR3 here is CASRQTLESRTQYF. DNA of the CDR3: TGTGCCAGCAGGCAGACATTGGAGTCTCGTACGCAGTATTTT.

The chain uses TRBV5-1 and TRBJ2-3; possible D gene TRBD1, 6 bases. This CDR3 has 15 amino acids. Between the trimmed V and J ends, which lost 0 bases and 1 base, there was a span of 9 bases. The germline CDR1 and CDR2 sequences are SGHRS and YFSETQ. CDR3 nucleotide sequence: TGCGCCAGCAGCTTGGTGGACAGCCGCACAGATACGCAGTATTTT. Its protein is CASSLVDSRTDTQYF.

The chain links TRBV5-1 to TRBJ1-3; D remains unclear. This CDR3 spans 13 amino acids. Deletions cut 2 bases from V and 4 bases from J, with 7 bases between. Per germline, CDR1 SGHRS and CDR2 YFSETQ. CDR3 coding DNA: TGCGCCAGCAGCTTCGAGGGCGGAAACACCATATATTTT. Protein product: CASSFEGGNTIYF. The complete variable domain, with remaining parts taken from reference TRBV5-1 and TRBJ1-3, reads KAGVTQTPRYLIKTRGQQVTLSCSPISGHRSVSWYQQTPGQGLQFLFEYFSETQRNKGNFPGRFSGRQFSNSRSEMNVSTLELGDSALYLCASSFEGGNTIYFGEGSWLTVV.

The V call is TRBV7-2, the J call TRBJ1-4; D gene ambiguous. The CDR3 totals 16 residues. Trimming removed 1 base at V and 0 bases at J, with 9 bases between. Per germline, CDR1 SGHTA and CDR2 FQGNSA. The DNA for the CDR3 is TGTGCCAGCAGCTTAGAACGGAGGTCAACTAATGAAAAACTGTTTTTT. Protein: CASSLERRSTNEKLFF.

The J gene is TRBJ1-3, the V gene TRBV15; no clear D gene. The CDR3 is made up of 16 amino acids. CDR1 and CDR2 from the germline V gene are LNHNV and YYDKDF (reference sequence). The V gene lost 2 bases and the J gene lost 0 bases, with 11 bases spanning the gap. For the CDR3, the DNA is TGTGCCACCAGCAGACGTCTCGGCAGCTCTGGAAACACCATATATTTT. Its protein product is CATSRRLGSSGNTIYF.

The genes are TRBV11-2 and TRBJ1-2, with D possibly being TRBD1 (5 bases). CDR1 is SGHAT, CDR2 FQNNGV, per germline. V lost 0 bases and J lost 6, with 8 bases in between. The CDR3 is 13 amino acids. The CDR3 nucleotides are TGTGCCAGCAGCTTAGATCCAGGGCATGGCTACACCTTC. It is translated as CASSLDPGHGYTF.

The chain uses TRBV28 and TRBJ2-5; 7 nucleotides match TRBD2. V shed 3 bases and J 5 bases; nucleotides not matched to a gene: 12. From germline, CDR1 is MDHEN and CDR2 SYDVKM. The CDR3 contains 16 residues. The CDR3: CASSLDGRATGETQYF. The CDR3 nucleotides are TGTGCCAGCAGTTTGGATGGGAGGGCCACGGGTGAGACCCAGTACTTC.

CDR3 DNA sequence: TGCGCCAGCAGGGCACAGAATGAGCAGTTCTTC. This encodes CASRAQNEQFF. The chain couples TRBV5-1 to TRBJ2-1, with unresolved D. CDR3 length: 11 amino acids. V was pared by 5 bases and J by 7 bases, with 7 bases between. Germline-derived CDR1 and CDR2 are SGHRS and YFSETQ.

The rearrangement links TRBV5-1 to TRBJ2-7; a possible D gene is TRBD2 (6 bases). The CDR3 runs to 13 residues. Germline CDR1 reads SGHRS; CDR2 reads YFSETQ. Trimming removed 3 bases from V and 3 bases from J, with 10 bases in between. The chain's CDR3 is CASSSGLVYEQYF. CDR3 bases: TGCGCCAGCAGCTCGGGACTGGTCTACGAGCAGTACTTC.

The J gene is TRBJ1-2, the V gene TRBV3-1, with TRBD1 as a possible D gene (5 bases). Trimming removed 3 bases at V and 3 bases at J, with 11 bases between. CDR1 LGHDT and CDR2 YNNKEL come from the germline V gene (reference sequence). The CDR3 length is 14 residues. The CDR3 DNA follows: TGTGCCAGCAGCCAGGATGGGGGTCACTATGGCTACACCTTC. Translating gives CASSQDGGHYGYTF. The entire variable domain, with the rest obtained from reference TRBV3-1 and TRBJ1-2, is as follows: DTAVSQTPKYLVTQMGNDKSIKCEQNLGHDTMYWYKQDSKKFLKIMFSYNNKELIINETVPNRFSPKSPDKAHLNLHINSLELGDSAVYFCASSQDGGHYGYTFGSGTRLTVV.

V usage is TRBV5-1 and J usage is TRBJ1-5, with D maybe TRBD1 (6 bases). Germline loops: CDR1 SGHRS, CDR2 YFSETQ. Trimming took 0 bases from V and 6 from J, leaving 13 bases between them. This CDR3 spans 15 amino acids. The CDR3 reads CASSLGQGTGQPQHF. CDR3 sequence (DNA): TGCGCCAGCAGCTTGGGGCAGGGGACCGGTCAGCCCCAGCATTTT.

The count of this clonotype is one. This rearrangement joins TRBV25-1 to TRBJ1-5, with D possibly being TRBD1 (5 bases). With 3 bases removed from V and 7 bases from J, the gap between germline ends came to 16 bases. From germline, CDR1 is MGHDK and CDR2 SYGVNS. The CDR3 totals 15 residues. The CDR3: CASSERQGNGQPQHF. The CDR3 DNA sequence: TGTGCCAGCAGTGAGCGTCAGGGAAACGGACAGCCCCAGCATTTT.

V is TRBV12-3 or TRBV12-4 and J is TRBJ2-5; D is undetermined. The CDR3 is 13 amino acids. Trimming removed 3 bases at V and 1 base at J, with 6 bases between. CDR3 nucleotides: TGTGCCAGCAGTTTGAACACCCAAGAGACCCAGTACTTC. Translating it yields CASSLNTQETQYF.

The V and J genes are TRBV3-1 and TRBJ2-3; D remains ambiguous. CDR1 is LGHDT, CDR2 YNNKEL, per germline (reference sequence). V gave up 1 base and J gave up 6 bases, with 14 bases separating them. CDR3 length equals 15 residues. The CDR3 nucleotides are TGTGCCAGCAGCCAAGGTACCCGTTCCAGGGATACGCAGTATTTT. It specifies CASSQGTRSRDTQYF.

CDR3 coding DNA: TGTGCCAGCAGTGGGGAGCGGTTCTCCTACGAGCAGTACTTC. The encoded protein is CASSGERFSYEQYF. This sequence joins TRBV6-5 and TRBJ2-7; D might be TRBD2 (5 bases). Per the germline V gene, CDR1 is MNHEY and CDR2 is SVGAGI. The V gene lost 5 bases and the J gene lost 0 bases, with 11 bases spanning the gap. This CDR3 contains 14 residues.

V usage is TRBV27 and J usage is TRBJ1-1; 8 nucleotides match TRBD1. This CDR3 has 14 amino acids. The trim removed 2 bases at V and 1 base at J, leaving 0 bases unmatched. In germline, CDR1 is MNHEY, CDR2 SMNVEV (reference sequence). CDR3 sequence (DNA): TGTGCCAGCAGTTTAGGGACAGGGAACACTGAAGCTTTCTTT. It is translated as CASSLGTGNTEAFF.

This clonotype has only a few counts. The rearrangement links TRBV30 to TRBJ2-7; D may be TRBD2 (5 bases). Germline CDR1 GTSNPN, CDR2 SVGIG (reference sequence). Trimming removed 2 bases from V and 1 base from J, with 21 bases in between. The CDR3 has 17 residues. CDR3 DNA: TGTGCCTGGAGTAGACTAACGTGGACGGGAAGGTCCTACGAGCAGTACTTC. Protein product: CAWSRLTWTGRSYEQYF.